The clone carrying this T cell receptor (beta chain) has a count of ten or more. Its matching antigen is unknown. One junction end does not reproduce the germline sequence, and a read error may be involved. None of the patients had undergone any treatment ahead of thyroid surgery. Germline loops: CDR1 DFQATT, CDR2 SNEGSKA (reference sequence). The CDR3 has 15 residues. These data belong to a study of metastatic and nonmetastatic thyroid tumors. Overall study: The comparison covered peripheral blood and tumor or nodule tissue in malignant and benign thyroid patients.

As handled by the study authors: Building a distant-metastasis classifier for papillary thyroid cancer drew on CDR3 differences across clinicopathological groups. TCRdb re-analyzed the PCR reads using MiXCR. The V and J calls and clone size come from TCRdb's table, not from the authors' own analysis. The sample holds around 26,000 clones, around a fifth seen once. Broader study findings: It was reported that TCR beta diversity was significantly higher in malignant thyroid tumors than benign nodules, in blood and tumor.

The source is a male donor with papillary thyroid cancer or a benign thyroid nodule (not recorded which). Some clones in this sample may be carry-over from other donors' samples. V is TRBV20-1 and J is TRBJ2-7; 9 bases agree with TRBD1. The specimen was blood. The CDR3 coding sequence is TGCAGTGCCAGAGTGCGACAGGGGGTCTCCTACGAGCAGTACTTC. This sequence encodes CSARVRQGVSYEQYF.